The 25 T cell receptor beta chains below come from one sample, sequenced in a study of human T cells and chemical hapten exposure. The time point denotes: patch test 2, 6 weeks after DPC sensitization. The treatment denotes: therapeutic diphenylcyclopropenone sensitization with weekly scalp DPC. TCRdb used MiXCR to reprocess the RACE reads, holding one entry per CDR3 protein. The sample lists 85,000 to 100,000 distinct CDR3 sequences, roughly 11% occurring once. The sample in question was whole blood, obtained in connection with sensitization to the hapten diphenylcyclopropenone (DPC). Source of these receptors: a man in his forties or fifties with alopecia areata. Some clones in this sample may be carry-over from other donors' samples.

This clonotype was seen a few times. The chain employs TRBV7-9 and TRBJ2-1; 7 bases are shared with TRBD1. Looked up from germline, CDR1 is SEHNR and CDR2 is FQNEAQ (reference sequence). Trimming removed 4 bases from V and 9 bases from J; junction bases left unmatched: 12. The CDR3 is 15 amino acids. CDR3 residues: CASSSTRQGVSEQFF. The CDR3 coding sequence is TGTGCCAGCAGCTCTACGAGGCAGGGGGTGAGTGAGCAGTTCTTC.

This clonotype was seen a few times. CDR3 amino acids: CSASRYGGGTEAFF. CDR3 coding DNA: TGCAGTGCTTCACGGTACGGGGGCGGAACTGAAGCTTTCTTT. This sequence joins TRBV20-1 and TRBJ1-1; perhaps TRBD1 as D (6 bases). Between the trimmed V and J ends, which lost 5 bases and 5 bases, there was a span of 18 bases. The CDR3 has 14 residues. Germline V gene lookup returns CDR1 DFQATT and CDR2 SNEGSKA (reference sequence).

In this sample, this clonotype turned up a few times. The chain employs TRBV4-1 and TRBJ2-4; the match to TRBD2 covers 8 bases. The CDR3 runs 16 residues. Germline CDR1 MGHRA, CDR2 YSYEKL. V lost 0 bases, J lost 2 bases, and 3 bases stayed unmatched. In DNA form, the CDR3 reads TGCGCCAGCAGCCAAGAAGGCGGGAGGACCAAAAACATTCAGTACTTC. Protein sequence: CASSQEGGRTKNIQYF.

In DNA, the CDR3 is TGTGCCAGCATTCCCTCGGGCAGGGGCCACGAGCAGTACTTC. Its protein is CASIPSGRGHEQYF. V usage is TRBV12-3 or TRBV12-4 and J usage is TRBJ2-7, with D maybe TRBD1 (6 bases). Trimming removed 7 bases at V and 5 bases at J, with 18 bases between. CDR3 length: 14 amino acids.

The chain employs TRBV20-1 and TRBJ2-3; 9 bases agree with TRBD2. The V and J ends lost 4 bases and 2 bases, in that order; junction bases with no gene match: 4. The CDR3 covers 14 residues. Germline CDR1 reads DFQATT; CDR2 reads SNEGSKA (reference sequence). This CDR3 reads CSATLAGPTDTQYF. CDR3 in DNA: TGCAGTGCTACCCTAGCGGGACCCACAGATACGCAGTATTTT.

The chain employs TRBV6-1 and TRBJ1-5; D is possibly TRBD1 (5 bases). The CDR3 has 14 residues. CDR1 is MNHNS, CDR2 SASEGT, per germline. Trimming took off 1 base at V and 10 bases at J, with 14 bases between the two ends. The CDR3 region is CASSEVGGVRPQHF. The DNA of the CDR3 is TGTGCCAGCAGTGAAGTTGGGGGAGTGAGACCCCAGCATTTT.

V is TRBV29-1 and J is TRBJ1-3, with TRBD1 as a possible D gene (6 bases). Trimming stripped 3 bases from V and 3 bases from J, with 6 bases between. This CDR3 is built from 12 residues. Germline CDR1 reads SQVTM; CDR2 reads ANQGSEA. As DNA, the CDR3 is TGCAGCGTTGACAGGGGTGGAAACACCATATATTTT. Encoded protein: CSVDRGGNTIYF.

The chain employs TRBV15 and TRBJ2-1, with 7 positions matching TRBD2. The germline gives CDR1 LNHNV, CDR2 YYDKDF (reference sequence). The ends lost 0 bases at V and 8 bases at J; junction bases unmatched: 7. This CDR3 is 15 amino acids long. In DNA form, the CDR3 reads TGTGCCACCAGCAGAGAAGGCGGGAGCTGGGATGAGCAGTTCTTC. Encoded protein: CATSREGGSWDEQFF.

V usage is TRBV14 and J usage is TRBJ2-3; 12 bases fit TRBD2. CDR1 and CDR2 (germline): SGHDN, FVKESK. Trimming cost V 2 bases and J 6 bases; bases outside gene matches: 6. The length of the CDR3 is 16 residues. The CDR3 sequence is CASSQRLAGERDTQYF. Written as DNA, the CDR3 is TGTGCCAGCAGCCAAAGACTAGCGGGAGAGAGGGATACGCAGTATTTT.

This clonotype was counted only a few times. The chain uses TRBV6-6 and TRBJ2-1, with D possibly TRBD1 on 6 matching bases. The germline gives CDR1 MNHNY, CDR2 SVGAGI (reference sequence). The CDR3 loop spans 13 amino acids. V lost 5 bases to trimming and J lost 4 bases, with 9 bases between them. Here the CDR3 reads CASSTQGYNEQFF. DNA for the CDR3: TGTGCCAGCAGTACCCAGGGGTACAATGAGCAGTTCTTC.

This clonotype was detected many times. The V gene is TRBV7-8, the J gene TRBJ2-3; D is undetermined. This CDR3 spans 14 amino acids. V lost 5 bases and J lost 6, with 15 bases in between. The germline gives CDR1 SGHVS, CDR2 FQNEAQ. The CDR3 nucleotides read TGTGCCAGCAGCCCCTTTTGGGCAGAGGATACGCAGTATTTT. Translation gives CASSPFWAEDTQYF. Combining the CDR3 with reference TRBV7-8 and TRBJ2-3 gives the whole variable domain GAGVSQSPRYKVAKRGQDVALRCDPISGHVSLFWYQQALGQGPEFLTYFQNEAQLDKSGLPSDRFFAERPEGSVSTLKIQRTQQEDSAVYLCASSPFWAEDTQYFGPGTRLTVL.

The CDR3 coding sequence is TGTGCCAGCAGACAGCGGGAGAGGGGGGGCAATGAGCAGTTCTTC. Protein sequence: CASRQRERGGNEQFF. The J gene is TRBJ2-1, the V gene TRBV12-3 or TRBV12-4, with 8 bases lining up with TRBD2. V gave up 6 bases and J gave up 6 bases; unmatched junction bases: 10. This CDR3 region has 15 residues.

This clonotype occurred many times. The V call is TRBV6-1, the J call TRBJ1-5; D gene ambiguous. This CDR3 spans 15 amino acids. The germline V and J ends were trimmed by 6 bases and 5 bases, with 17 bases remaining between them. Germline CDR1 is MNHNS and CDR2 is SASEGT. The CDR3 protein is CASSSSWGMDQPQHF. In DNA, the CDR3 is TGTGCCAGCAGCTCGAGTTGGGGAATGGATCAGCCCCAGCATTTT.

This clonotype was observed a handful of times. J is TRBJ2-3 and V is TRBV15; 7 bases match TRBD2. Germline assignment: CDR1 LNHNV and CDR2 YYDKDF (reference sequence). The CDR3 loop spans 15 amino acids. The trim removed 1 base at V and 4 bases at J, leaving 5 bases unmatched. Here the CDR3 DNA reads TGTGCCACCAGCAGAGGGGGGGGAGAAGCAGATACGCAGTATTTT. Translating it yields CATSRGGGEADTQYF.

The genes are TRBV28 and TRBJ2-3; D not certain. The CDR3 is 16 residues long. Trimming cost V 4 bases and J 0 bases, with 14 bases left between them. In germline, CDR1 is MDHEN, CDR2 SYDVKM. The CDR3 spells CASSSHSAASTDTQYF. CDR3 bases: TGTGCCAGCAGTTCCCACAGTGCAGCTAGCACAGATACGCAGTATTTT.

This clonotype was counted only a few times. The J gene is TRBJ1-1, the V gene TRBV12-3 or TRBV12-4; D is unclear. The CDR3 runs 14 residues. V was pared by 6 bases and J by 0 bases, with 11 bases between. The CDR3 region is CASSPRLMNTEAFF. The CDR3 DNA is TGTGCCAGCAGCCCGAGGCTTATGAACACTGAAGCTTTCTTT.

This clonotype turned up a few times. This sequence joins TRBV9 and TRBJ2-1; D not certain. This CDR3 has 14 amino acids. The V end lost 2 bases, the J end lost 2 bases, and 8 bases lay between the germline ends. Per germline, CDR1 SGDLS and CDR2 YYNGEE. The CDR3 is CASSVGGTYNEQFF. In DNA form, the CDR3 reads TGTGCCAGCAGCGTGGGTGGGACCTACAATGAGCAGTTCTTC.

This clonotype was seen at least ten times. This chain uses TRBV6-6 with TRBJ1-1; a possible D gene is TRBD1 (6 bases). Germline CDR1 MNHNY, CDR2 SVGAGI (reference sequence). V lost 2 bases to trimming and J lost 3 bases, with 10 bases between them. CDR3 length: 14 residues. This CDR3 is CASSYVSGDTEAFF. CDR3 in DNA: TGTGCCAGCAGTTACGTTTCAGGGGACACTGAAGCTTTCTTT.

The sample holds many counts of this clonotype. The genes are TRBV29-1 and TRBJ2-7; D is undetermined. Germline values: CDR1 SQVTM, CDR2 ANQGSEA. The CDR3 has 12 amino acids. V lost 8 bases and J lost 0, with 11 bases in between. The CDR3 region is CSKLPSSYEQYV. DNA of the CDR3: TGCAGCAAACTACCGAGCTCCTACGAGCAGTACGTC.

The V gene is TRBV5-1, the J gene TRBJ2-1; D could derive from TRBD1 or TRBD2 (6 bases each). V lost 0 bases, J lost 9 bases, and 13 bases lay in between. There are 14 residues in the CDR3. Germline loops: CDR1 SGHRS, CDR2 YFSETQ. The CDR3 sequence is CASSLEGGQGEQFF. CDR3 DNA: TGCGCCAGCAGCTTGGAGGGGGGTCAAGGTGAGCAGTTCTTC.

This clonotype was recorded a few times. The chain employs TRBV7-2 and TRBJ2-3, with D perhaps TRBD1 (6 bases). Germline CDR1 and CDR2: SGHTA and FQGNSA. Trimming pared 6 bases from V and 3 bases from J, leaving 19 bases between. The CDR3 loop spans 16 amino acids. CDR3 DNA: TGTGCCAGCAGGGCTCCGGGACAACTCAGAACAGATACGCAGTATTTT. Amino acid sequence: CASRAPGQLRTDTQYF.

This clonotype has ten or more counts. The chain uses TRBV12-3 or TRBV12-4 and TRBJ1-2, with a possible D match to TRBD1 (5 bases). Trimming stripped 6 bases from V and 0 bases from J, with 8 bases between. The length of the CDR3 is 13 residues. The CDR3 loop is CASSDRANYGYTF. The DNA of the CDR3 is TGTGCCAGCAGCGACAGAGCTAACTATGGCTACACCTTC.

The chain employs TRBV5-5 and TRBJ2-1; D unresolved. The CDR3 covers 13 residues. V was pared by 1 base and J by 8 bases, with 10 bases between. The germline CDR1 and CDR2 sequences are SGHKS and YYEKEE (reference sequence). In nucleotides, the CDR3 is TGTGCCAGCAGCTTGTTCTCCCCTGATGAGCAGTTCTTC. Translated, it gives CASSLFSPDEQFF.

The gene calls are TRBV7-2 and TRBJ2-3, with 9 bases identical to TRBD1. Trimming at V came to 2 bases and at J to 2 bases, leaving 5 bases not matched to a gene. The CDR3 runs 16 residues. Germline V gives CDR1 SGHTA, CDR2 FQGNSA. CDR3 bases: TGTGCCAGCAGCTTACAGACAGGGGGAATCACAGATACGCAGTATTTT. Translating it yields CASSLQTGGITDTQYF. Looking up the rest from reference TRBV7-2 and TRBJ2-3 gives the full variable domain: GAGVSQSPSNKVTEKGKDVELRCDPISGHTALYWYRQSLGQGLEFLIYFQGNSAPDKSGLPSDRFSAERTGGSVSTLTIQRTQQEDSAVYLCASSLQTGGITDTQYFGPGTRLTVL.

V gene TRBV20-1 combines with J gene TRBJ2-1; 11 positions match TRBD2. Germline loops: CDR1 DFQATT, CDR2 SNEGSKA (reference sequence). The CDR3 is 16 amino acids. Trimming cost V 5 bases and J 1 base; bases outside gene matches: 7. CDR3: CSAFPGTSGSYNEQFF. The CDR3 nucleotides read TGCAGTGCTTTTCCCGGGACTAGCGGTTCCTACAATGAGCAGTTCTTC.